This TCR beta chain was documented in a study of blood T cell repertoires in COVID-19. Study as a whole: Specimens from acute and convalescent COVID-19 originated in the United States, Italy and Spain.

This CDR3 has 19 amino acids. The germline V gene encodes CDR1 LNHDA and CDR2 SQIVND (reference sequence). V lost 3 bases and J lost 3; bases outside the gene matches: 12. TCRdb's table, derived via immunoSEQ multiplex PCR, lists solely in-frame clones and lacks some. The sample carries 60,000 to 80,000 clones, approximately 90% recorded once. The chain recombines TRBV19 with TRBJ2-1; TRBD2 matches at 12 bases. Input material: peripheral blood. This TCR was recovered from a woman in her seventies with acute or convalescent COVID-19. The CDR3 loop reads CASSMVVGLAGSHYNEQFF. The CDR3 DNA reads as TGTGCCAGTAGTATGGTGGTTGGACTAGCGGGATCCCACTACAATGAGCAGTTCTTC.